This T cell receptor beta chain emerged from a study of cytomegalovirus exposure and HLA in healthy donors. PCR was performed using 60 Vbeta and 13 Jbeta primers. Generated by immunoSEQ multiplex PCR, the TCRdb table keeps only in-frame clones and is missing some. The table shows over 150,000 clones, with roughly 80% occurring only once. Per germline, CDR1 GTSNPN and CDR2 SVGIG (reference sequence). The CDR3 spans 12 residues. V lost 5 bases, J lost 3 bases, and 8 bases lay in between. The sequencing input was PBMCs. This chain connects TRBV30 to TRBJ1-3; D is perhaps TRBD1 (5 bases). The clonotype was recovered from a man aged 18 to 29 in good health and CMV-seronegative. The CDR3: CAWQTGGNTIYF. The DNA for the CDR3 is TGTGCCTGGCAAACAGGTGGAAACACCATATATTTT.